This T cell receptor (beta chain) was observed in a study of T cells after yellow fever vaccination. Study as a whole: Among memory cells, EM, EMRA, CM and Tscm subsets were sorted using CD3, CD45RA, CCR7 and CD95. General observations from the study: Of the clonotypes, a small share occurred in both CD4 and CD8 compartments. By day 5 rather than day 15, the secondary response had peaked, though it was weaker.

V lost 6 bases to trimming and J lost 4 bases, with 15 bases between them. Germline CDR1 and CDR2: SQVTM and ANQGSEA. The CDR3 has 13 residues. This clonotype has at least ten counts. TCRdb reanalysed the 5' RACE reads using MiXCR and keeps one entry per CDR3 protein. The sample lists 13,000 or so distinct CDR3 sequences; 4.9% were seen once. This specimen was PBMCs, either bulk or a sorted T-cell subset (CD4+, CD8+, memory, or dextramer-sorted; not recorded which), taken 45 days after the yellow fever booster vaccination. This receptor was identified in a man aged 25-45 years who received the YFV17D yellow fever vaccine. This chain joins TRBV29-1 and TRBJ1-2; D perhaps matches TRBD1 (5 bases). In nucleotides, the CDR3 is TGCAGCGTCCGCGCCGACAGATTCTATGGCTACACCTTC. Its translation: CSVRADRFYGYTF. Complete variable domain (other parts from reference TRBV29-1 and TRBJ1-2): SAVISQKPSRDICQRGTSLTIQCQVDSQVTMMFWYRQQPGQSLTLIATANQGSEATYESGFVIDKFPISRPNLTFSTLTVSNMSPEDSSIYLCSVRADRFYGYTFGSGTRLTVV.